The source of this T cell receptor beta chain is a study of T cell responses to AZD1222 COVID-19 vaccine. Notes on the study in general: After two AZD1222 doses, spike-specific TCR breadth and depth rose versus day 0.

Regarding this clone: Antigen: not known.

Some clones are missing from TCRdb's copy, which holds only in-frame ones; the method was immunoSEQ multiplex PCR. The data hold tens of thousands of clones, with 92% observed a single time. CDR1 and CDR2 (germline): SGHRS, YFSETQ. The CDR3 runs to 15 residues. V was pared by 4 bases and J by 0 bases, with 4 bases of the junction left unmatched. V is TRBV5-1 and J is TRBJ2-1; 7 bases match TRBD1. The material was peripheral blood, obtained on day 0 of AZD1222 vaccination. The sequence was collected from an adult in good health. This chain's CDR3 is CASSIQGSSYNEQFF. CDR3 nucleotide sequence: TGCGCCAGCAGCATACAGGGGAGCTCCTACAATGAGCAGTTCTTC.